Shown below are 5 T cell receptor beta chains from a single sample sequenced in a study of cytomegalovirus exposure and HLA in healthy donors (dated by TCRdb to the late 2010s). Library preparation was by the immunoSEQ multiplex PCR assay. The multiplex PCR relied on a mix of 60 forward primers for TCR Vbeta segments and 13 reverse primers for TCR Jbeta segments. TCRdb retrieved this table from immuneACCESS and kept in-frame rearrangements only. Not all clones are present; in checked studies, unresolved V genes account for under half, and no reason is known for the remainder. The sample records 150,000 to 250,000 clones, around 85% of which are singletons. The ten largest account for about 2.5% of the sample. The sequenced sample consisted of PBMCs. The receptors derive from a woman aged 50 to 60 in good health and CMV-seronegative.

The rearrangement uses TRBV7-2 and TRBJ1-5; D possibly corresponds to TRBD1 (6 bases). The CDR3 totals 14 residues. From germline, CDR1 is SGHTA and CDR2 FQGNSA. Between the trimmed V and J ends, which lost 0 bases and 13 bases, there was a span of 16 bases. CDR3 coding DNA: TGTGCCAGCAGCTTAGCGGGACAACCTTCTCCTCAGCATTTT. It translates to CASSLAGQPSPQHF.

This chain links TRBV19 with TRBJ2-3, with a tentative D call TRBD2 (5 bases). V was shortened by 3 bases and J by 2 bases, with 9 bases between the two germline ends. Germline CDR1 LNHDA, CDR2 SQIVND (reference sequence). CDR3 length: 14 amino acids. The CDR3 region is CASSIGLITDTQYF. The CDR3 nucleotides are TGTGCCAGTAGTATCGGACTTATCACAGATACGCAGTATTTT.

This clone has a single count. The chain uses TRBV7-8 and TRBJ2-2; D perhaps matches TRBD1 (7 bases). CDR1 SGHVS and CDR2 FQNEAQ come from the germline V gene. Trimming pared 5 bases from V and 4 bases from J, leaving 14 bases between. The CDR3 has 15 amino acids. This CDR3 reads CASSRRDSLTGELFF. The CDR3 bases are TGTGCCAGCAGCAGGCGGGACAGCCTCACCGGGGAGCTGTTTTTT.

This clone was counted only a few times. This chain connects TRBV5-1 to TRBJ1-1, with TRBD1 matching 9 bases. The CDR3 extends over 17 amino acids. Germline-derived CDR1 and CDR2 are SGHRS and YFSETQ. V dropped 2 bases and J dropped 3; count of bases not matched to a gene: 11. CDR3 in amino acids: CASSFTPQTGGDTEAFF. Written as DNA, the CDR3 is TGCGCCAGCAGCTTCACACCACAGACAGGGGGGGACACTGAAGCTTTCTTT.

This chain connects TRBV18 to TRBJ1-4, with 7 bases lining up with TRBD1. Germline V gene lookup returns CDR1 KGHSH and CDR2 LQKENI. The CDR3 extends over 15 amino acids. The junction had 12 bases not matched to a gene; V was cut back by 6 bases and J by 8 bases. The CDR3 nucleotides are TGTGCCAGCTCGTCAACAGGGGTACTAAGCGAAAAACTGTTTTTT. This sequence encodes CASSSTGVLSEKLFF.